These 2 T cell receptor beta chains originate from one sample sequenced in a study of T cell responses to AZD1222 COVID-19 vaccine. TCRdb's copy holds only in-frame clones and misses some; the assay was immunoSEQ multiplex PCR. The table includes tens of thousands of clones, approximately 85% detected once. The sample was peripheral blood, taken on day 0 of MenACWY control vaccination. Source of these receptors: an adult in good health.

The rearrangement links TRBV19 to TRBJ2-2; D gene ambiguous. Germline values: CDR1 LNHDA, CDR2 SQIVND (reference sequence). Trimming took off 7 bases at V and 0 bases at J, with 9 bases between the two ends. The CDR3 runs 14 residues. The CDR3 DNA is TGTGCCAGTAATTTGGGGTCGAACACCGGGGAGCTGTTTTTT. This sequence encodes CASNLGSNTGELFF.

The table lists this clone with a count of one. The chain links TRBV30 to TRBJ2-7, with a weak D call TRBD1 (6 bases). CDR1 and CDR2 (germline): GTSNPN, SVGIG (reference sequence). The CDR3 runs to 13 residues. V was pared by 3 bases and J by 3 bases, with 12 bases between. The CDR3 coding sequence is TGTGCCTGGAGGGGGACACCCGACTACGAGCAGTACTTC. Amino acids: CAWRGTPDYEQYF. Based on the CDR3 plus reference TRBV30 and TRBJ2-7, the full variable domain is SQTIHQWPATLVQPVGSPLSLECTVEGTSNPNLYWYRQAAGRGLQLLFYSVGIGQISSEVPQNLSASRPQDRQFILSSKKLLLSDSGFYLCAWRGTPDYEQYFGPGTRLTVT.